This TCR beta chain was sequenced for a study of CD4 and CD8 cells across lung adenocarcinoma regions listed by TCRdb under 2018. For context, the study as a whole: The study compared tumor centers with tumor margins to examine intratumor heterogeneity of the T cell receptor repertoire.

Donors were patients with localized lung adenocarcinoma, a subtype of non-small cell lung cancer. Samples were obtained from the centers of localized lung adenocarcinomas. For TCR repertoire analysis, CD8+ T cells taken from tumor tissue were profiled apart from CD4+ T cells. From the cysteine through the phenylalanine, the CDR3 covers 15 amino acids. Only the CDR3 DNA stays, 45 bases, in frame from base 1. The V end gives up 6 bases and the J end 4 bases, leaving 8 bases in the junction not matched to a gene. The germline V gene supplies CDR1 MNHNS and CDR2 SASEGT. Concerning this clonotype itself: It has no known antigen specificity. The input lacks base qualities; no much larger clone sits a single base away.

Library prep was done by PCR. Sequencing took place on a HiSeq X Ten. The public reads were run again by TCRdb, first through fastp at Q25 and then through MiXCR, and only productive beta chains were kept. Rows with one shared CDR3 protein collapse into an entry with the most common genes and DNA. This sample comprises some 8,000 distinct CDR3 sequences, under 50% of them detected only once. The leading ten clones occupy around 95% of the sample. Rearrangement joined TRBV6-1 to TRBJ2-3; 9 central nucleotides agree with TRBD1. This TCR was recovered from a male donor with lung adenocarcinoma. The CD4 and CD8 labels of this study may be unreliable. The sequenced sample consisted of CD8+ T cells from the center of a lung tumor. This specimen's cell subset or site label, per the study, means: tumor center region. The bases are TGTGCCAGCAGCAGAACAGGGGGCCTCTCAGATACGCAGTATTTT. Its protein reads: CASSRTGGLSDTQYF.